This TCR beta chain was sequenced in a study of cytomegalovirus exposure and HLA in healthy donors. The study's findings and limits: Of the V segments, some could not be distinguished, including TRBV6-2 and TRBV6-3, and were excluded.

The germline V gene encodes CDR1 GTSNPN and CDR2 SVGIG (reference sequence). Trimming cost V 5 bases and J 1 base, with 11 bases left between them. This CDR3 has 13 residues. This PCR relied on a set of 60 Vbeta primers and 13 Jbeta primers. The protocol was immunoSEQ multiplex PCR, while the TCRdb copy is restricted to in-frame clones and leaves out a portion. Seen here are 160,000 or so clones, over 80% observed once, and the top ten hold over 1.5%. This clone was counted a few times. The antigen remains undetermined. The chain is built from TRBV30 and TRBJ1-1; no reliable D call. This clonotype was obtained from a woman aged 18-35 years in good health and CMV-seronegative. Sequencing was carried out using PBMCs. Here the CDR3 reads CAWGLRRNTEAFF. As DNA, the CDR3 is TGTGCCTGGGGGCTACGCCGGAACACTGAAGCTTTCTTT.